This T cell receptor (delta chain) came from a study of Vδ1+ human thymocytes. Findings and limits, study-wide: Thymic TRG and TRD repertoires appeared highly polyclonal, with Gaussian CDR3 length distributions.

RNA was extracted from the cells and then reverse transcribed. Multiplex PCR used pooled V-gene forward primers and a constant-region reverse primer to amplify CDR3s. TCRdb called clones from the multiplex PCR reads again using CATT. The sample lists 20,000 to 25,000 delta-chain clones; roughly 8% were seen once. About this clone itself: Antigen: not known.

This CDR3 is 22 amino acids long. Material for sequencing was Vdelta1+ gamma-delta thymocytes from the thymus. Documented subset: FACS-sorted CD3+ TCRalphabeta- TCRVdelta1+ TCRVdelta2- thymocytes. The sequence was collected from a child less than two years old who had congenital heart surgery. The V gene went uncalled, while the J gene is TRDJ1; the table gives TRDD3 as D, unverified against the DNA. The CDR3: CALGEQRPSLLPILHYTDKLIF. DNA for the CDR3: TGTGCTCTTGGGGAACAAAGGCCTTCCCTACTACCCATACTCCATTACACCGATAAACTCATCTTT.